Described below is a single TCR beta chain sequence and its context. Germline V gene lookup returns CDR1 SGHDT and CDR2 YYEEEE. V was trimmed by 4 bases and J by 4 bases, leaving 14 bases between them. The CDR3 is 14 amino acids. The table came from immunoSEQ multiplex PCR; TCRdb's copy has only in-frame clones and leaves some out. The sample lists 39,000 or so clones, 90% occurring once. The data derive from a study of T cell changes during pregnancy in multiple sclerosis. This clonotype was obtained from a female donor with multiple sclerosis, enrolled in a pregnancy study. This chain connects TRBV5-6 to TRBJ1-2, with D maybe TRBD1 (6 bases). The sample here was CD8+ T cells from peripheral blood mononuclear cells, taken in the first trimester of pregnancy. This chain's CDR3 is CASSQPRTAYGYTF. For the CDR3, the DNA is TGTGCCAGCAGCCAACCGCGGACAGCCTATGGCTACACCTTC.